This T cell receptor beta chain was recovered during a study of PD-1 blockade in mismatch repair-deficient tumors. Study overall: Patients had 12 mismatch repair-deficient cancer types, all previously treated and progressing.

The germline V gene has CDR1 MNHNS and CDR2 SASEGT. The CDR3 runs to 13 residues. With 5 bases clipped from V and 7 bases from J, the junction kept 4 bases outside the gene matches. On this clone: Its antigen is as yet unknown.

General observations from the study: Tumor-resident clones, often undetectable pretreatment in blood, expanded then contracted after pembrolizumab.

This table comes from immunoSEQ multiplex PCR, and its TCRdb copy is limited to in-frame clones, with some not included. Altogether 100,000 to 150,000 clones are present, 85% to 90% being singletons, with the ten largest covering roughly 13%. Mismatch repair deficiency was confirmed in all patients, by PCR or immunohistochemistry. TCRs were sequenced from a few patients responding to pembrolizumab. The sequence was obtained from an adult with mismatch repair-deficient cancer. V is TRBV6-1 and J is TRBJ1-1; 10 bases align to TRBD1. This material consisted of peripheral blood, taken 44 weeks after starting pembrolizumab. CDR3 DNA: TGTGCCAGCAGTAAGGGGGACAGGGGTGAAGCTTTCTTT. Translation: CASSKGDRGEAFF.